The 7 T cell receptor beta chains in this list originate from one sample, sequenced in a study of shared clonotypes between healthy human individuals. The protocol was immunoSEQ multiplex PCR, while the TCRdb copy is restricted to in-frame clones and leaves out a portion. The sample yields approximately 100,000 clones, 65% to 75% seen once. The sample was memory CD8+ T cells sorted from blood. Subset: CD45RO+ cells pooled with CCR7-negative TemRA cells. These receptors were collected from a woman under 40 in good health.

The chain joins TRBV28 to TRBJ2-5, with D tentatively TRBD1 (6 bases). The assigned J gene may be wrong: the sequence end matches TRBJ2-7 better. This CDR3 has 13 residues. CDR1 MDHEN and CDR2 SYDVKM come from the germline V gene. The CDR3 reads CASTRPRGYEQYF. CDR3 DNA sequence: TGTGCCAGCACTCGCCCCAGGGGATACGAGCAGTACTTC.

The V and J genes are TRBV9 and TRBJ2-1; 7 bases align to TRBD2. V was pared by 3 bases and J by 1 base, with 16 bases of the junction left unmatched. In germline, CDR1 is SGDLS, CDR2 YYNGEE. This CDR3 has 19 residues. The CDR3 DNA reads as TGTGCCAGCAGCGCTTGGGAAGCGGGGAGACTCGGTTCCTACAATGAGCAGTTCTTC. Its translation is CASSAWEAGRLGSYNEQFF. Using reference TRBV9 and TRBJ2-1 for the parts outside the CDR3, the full variable domain is DSGVTQTPKHLITATGQRVTLRCSPRSGDLSVYWYQQSLDQGLQFLIQYYNGEERAKGNILERFSAQQFPDLHSELNLSSLELGDSALYFCASSAWEAGRLGSYNEQFFGPGTRLTVL.

The V and J genes are TRBV23-1 and TRBJ2-5, with 8 bases matching TRBD1. TRBV23-1 is filed as an ORF, its function uncertain. J was trimmed by 3 bases and V by 7 bases; bases with no gene match: 10. The CDR3 spans 15 residues. The CDR3 nucleotides are TGCGCCAGCATGAAACCGGGACAGGTCAAAGAGACCCAGTACTTC. Translation gives CASMKPGQVKETQYF.

The V call is TRBV6-5, the J call TRBJ2-7; D ambiguous. This CDR3 has 13 residues. CDR1 and CDR2 from the germline V gene are MNHEY and SVGAGI. V was cut by 6 bases and J by 0 bases, with 9 bases left in between. CDR3 loop: CASRWATSYEQYF. The CDR3 DNA reads as TGTGCCAGCAGATGGGCTACCTCCTACGAGCAGTACTTC.

This clone appeared many times. Written as DNA, the CDR3 is TGCAGCGGCAGGACTAGCGGGAGGGGAGAGACCCAGTACTTC. It specifies CSGRTSGRGETQYF. The chain employs TRBV29-1 and TRBJ2-5, with 15 bases that match TRBD2. V was clipped by 7 bases and J by 4 bases; unmatched bases: 4. The CDR3 contains 14 residues. Germline V gene data show CDR1 as SQVTM and CDR2 as ANQGSEA. The variable domain in full, with the rest retrieved from reference TRBV29-1 and TRBJ2-5, is SAVISQKPSRDICQRGTSLTIQCQVDSQVTMMFWYRQQPGQSLTLIATANQGSEATYESGFVIDKFPISRPNLTFSTLTVSNMSPEDSSIYLCSGRTSGRGETQYFGPGTRLLVL.

The chain couples TRBV4-1 to TRBJ1-3; maybe TRBD1 (5 bases). This CDR3 is 12 amino acids long. The germline V and J ends were trimmed by 4 bases and 8 bases, with 9 bases remaining between them. The germline V gene has CDR1 MGHRA and CDR2 YSYEKL. CDR3 sequence reads: CASSRGTDTIYF. CDR3 in DNA: TGCGCCAGCAGCCGGGGGACGGACACCATATATTTT.

This chain uses TRBV28 with TRBJ1-2, with no clear D. Germline V lookup: CDR1 MDHEN, CDR2 SYDVKM. The CDR3 is made up of 12 amino acids. Trimming cost V 7 bases and J 2 bases, with 8 bases left between them. The CDR3 nucleotides are TGTGCCAGCACTGAACAGAACTATGGCTACACCTTC. Protein: CASTEQNYGYTF.